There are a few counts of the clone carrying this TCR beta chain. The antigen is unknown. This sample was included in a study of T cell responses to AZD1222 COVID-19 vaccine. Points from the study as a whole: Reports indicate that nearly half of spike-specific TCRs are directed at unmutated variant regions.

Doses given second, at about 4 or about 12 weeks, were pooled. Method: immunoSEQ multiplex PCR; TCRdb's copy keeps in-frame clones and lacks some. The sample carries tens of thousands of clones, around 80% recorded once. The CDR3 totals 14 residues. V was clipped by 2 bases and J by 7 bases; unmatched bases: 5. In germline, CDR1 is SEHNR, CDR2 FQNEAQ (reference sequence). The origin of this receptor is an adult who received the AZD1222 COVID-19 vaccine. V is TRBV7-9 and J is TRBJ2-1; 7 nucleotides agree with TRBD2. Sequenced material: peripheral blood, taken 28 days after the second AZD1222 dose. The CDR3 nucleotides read TGTGCCAGCAGCTTACCTGTGGGGGGGAATGAGCAGTTCTTC. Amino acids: CASSLPVGGNEQFF.